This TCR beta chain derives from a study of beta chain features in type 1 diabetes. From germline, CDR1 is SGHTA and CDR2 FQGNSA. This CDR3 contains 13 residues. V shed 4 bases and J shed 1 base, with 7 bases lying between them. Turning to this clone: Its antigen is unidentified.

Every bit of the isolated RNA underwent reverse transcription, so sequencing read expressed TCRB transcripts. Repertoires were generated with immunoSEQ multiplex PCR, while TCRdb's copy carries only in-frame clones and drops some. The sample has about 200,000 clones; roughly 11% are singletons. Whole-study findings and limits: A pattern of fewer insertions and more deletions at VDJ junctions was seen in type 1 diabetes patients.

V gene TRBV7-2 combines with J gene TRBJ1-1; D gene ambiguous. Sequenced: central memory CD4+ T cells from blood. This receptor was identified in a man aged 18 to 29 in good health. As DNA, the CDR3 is TGTGCCAGCAGCTCCCGGGGGAACACTGAAGCTTTCTTT. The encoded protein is CASSSRGNTEAFF.